This is a list of T cell receptor beta chains from one sample in a study of T cells in Graves' hyperthyroidism and ophthalmopathy. TCRdb reprocessed the multiplex PCR reads with MiXCR, giving one entry per CDR3 protein. The top ten clones hold 9.5% to 15% of a sample with around 600,000 distinct CDR3 sequences, around 13% of them seen once. Sequenced: blood. These receptors originate from a woman between 50 and 59 years old with Graves' ophthalmopathy. Both conserved end residues are part of each CDR3. The order of the fields is V gene, D gene, clone size, J gene, CDR3 protein, CDR3 DNA. A D gene is named only where the DNA matches it firmly. Size is stated for part of the rows, as once, few or many counts, or as a class when the clone is expanded.

v_gene: TRBV28
d_gene: .
abundance: many
j_gene: TRBJ2-6
CDR3aa: CASSSPTGGANVLTF
CDR3nt: TGTGCCAGCAGTTCCCCTACTGGTGGGGCCAACGTCCTGACTTTC

v_gene: TRBV7-3
d_gene: .
abundance: .
j_gene: TRBJ2-3
CDR3aa: CASSLTVPRHTDTQYF
CDR3nt: TGTGCCAGCAGCCTGACAGTCCCAAGGCACACAGATACGCAGTATTTT

v_gene: TRBV20-1
d_gene: TRBD2
abundance: .
j_gene: TRBJ2-7
CDR3aa: CSARDFRTSGSNEQYF
CDR3nt: TGCAGTGCTAGAGATTTCCGGACTAGCGGGAGCAACGAGCAGTACTTC

v_gene: TRBV7-2
d_gene: TRBD1
abundance: few
j_gene: TRBJ1-2
CDR3aa: CASSLAGDRGSRTYGYTF
CDR3nt: TGTGCCAGCAGCTTAGCGGGGGACAGGGGTTCCCGAACTTATGGCTACACCTTC

v_gene: TRBV5-1
d_gene: .
abundance: few
j_gene: TRBJ2-2
CDR3aa: CASSRGATNTGELFF
CDR3nt: TGCGCCAGCAGCCGAGGGGCTACGAACACCGGGGAGCTGTTTTTT

v_gene: TRBV5-1
d_gene: TRBD1
abundance: few
j_gene: TRBJ2-1
CDR3aa: CASSSTPGQSTMKQFF
CDR3nt: TGCGCCAGCAGCTCGACCCCGGGACAGTCTACAATGAAGCAGTTCTTC

v_gene: TRBV12-3/TRBV12-4
d_gene: .
abundance: many
j_gene: TRBJ2-3
CDR3aa: CASSIFTDTQYF
CDR3nt: TGTGCCAGCAGCATCTTCACAGATACGCAGTATTTT

v_gene: TRBV25-1
d_gene: .
abundance: .
j_gene: TRBJ1-4
CDR3aa: CASSEFRGGTNEKLFF
CDR3nt: TGTGCCAGCAGTGAATTCAGGGGAGGGACTAATGAAAAACTGTTTTTT

v_gene: TRBV24-1
d_gene: TRBD1
abundance: many
j_gene: TRBJ2-1
CDR3aa: CATSSRGSNEQFF
CDR3nt: TGTGCCACCAGTTCCAGGGGGAGTAATGAGCAGTTCTTC

v_gene: TRBV2
d_gene: TRBD1
abundance: many
j_gene: TRBJ2-3
CDR3aa: CASSAGQGAADTQYF
CDR3nt: TGTGCCAGCAGCGCGGGACAGGGGGCGGCAGATACGCAGTATTTT

v_gene: TRBV20-1
d_gene: TRBD1
abundance: many
j_gene: TRBJ2-6
CDR3aa: CSARGGDRGLGANVLTF
CDR3nt: TGCAGTGCTAGAGGGGGGGACAGGGGGCTTGGGGCCAACGTCCTGACTTTC

v_gene: TRBV5-1
d_gene: TRBD2
abundance: many
j_gene: TRBJ2-7
CDR3aa: CASSSELAPNYEQYF
CDR3nt: TGCGCCAGCAGCTCAGAACTAGCGCCGAATTACGAGCAGTACTTC

v_gene: TRBV20-1
d_gene: .
abundance: many
j_gene: TRBJ2-7
CDR3aa: CSAREITVSYEQYF
CDR3nt: TGCAGTGCTAGAGAAATTACAGTTTCCTACGAGCAGTACTTC

v_gene: TRBV7-9
d_gene: TRBD2
abundance: many
j_gene: TRBJ2-7
CDR3aa: CASSTEAGDRSYEQYF
CDR3nt: TGTGCCAGCAGCACAGAGGCGGGAGATAGATCCTACGAGCAGTACTTC

v_gene: TRBV7-9
d_gene: TRBD2
abundance: many
j_gene: TRBJ2-7
CDR3aa: CASSLGSSGRTSYEQYF
CDR3nt: TGTGCCAGCAGCTTAGGATCTAGCGGGAGAACCTCCTACGAGCAGTACTTC

v_gene: TRBV28
d_gene: TRBD2
abundance: .
j_gene: TRBJ2-7
CDR3aa: CASSSLSSGPSYEQYF
CDR3nt: TGTGCCAGCAGTTCCCTCTCTAGCGGTCCTTCCTACGAGCAGTACTTC

v_gene: TRBV27
d_gene: TRBD1
abundance: .
j_gene: TRBJ2-5
CDR3aa: CASSLSWGISGQGRETQYF
CDR3nt: TGTGCCAGCAGTTTATCCTGGGGAATATCGGGACAGGGGAGAGAGACCCAGTACTTC

v_gene: TRBV6-1
d_gene: .
abundance: .
j_gene: TRBJ2-1
CDR3aa: CASSDRNEQFF
CDR3nt: TGTGCCAGCAGTGACAGAAATGAGCAGTTCTTC

v_gene: TRBV7-2
d_gene: TRBD1
abundance: .
j_gene: TRBJ1-5
CDR3aa: CASSYTGVDQPQHF
CDR3nt: TGTGCCAGCAGCTACACAGGGGTAGATCAGCCCCAGCATTTT

v_gene: TRBV20-1
d_gene: .
abundance: many
j_gene: TRBJ2-3
CDR3aa: CSARDLALRTDTQYF
CDR3nt: TGCAGTGCTAGAGATCTAGCGTTAAGGACAGATACGCAGTATTTT

v_gene: TRBV6-5
d_gene: .
abundance: few
j_gene: TRBJ2-3
CDR3aa: CASSYSLAASTDTQYF
CDR3nt: TGTGCCAGCAGTTACTCGCTAGCAGCTAGCACAGATACGCAGTATTTT

v_gene: TRBV13
d_gene: TRBD1
abundance: many
j_gene: TRBJ1-1
CDR3aa: CASSGSGTGHGSEVNTEAFF
CDR3nt: TGTGCCAGCAGCGGATCCGGGACAGGTCATGGTTCCGAGGTGAACACTGAAGCTTTCTTT

v_gene: TRBV5-4
d_gene: TRBD2
abundance: few
j_gene: TRBJ2-3
CDR3aa: CASSLRAGATDTQYF
CDR3nt: TGTGCCAGCAGCTTGCGGGCGGGAGCCACAGATACGCAGTATTTT

v_gene: TRBV12-3/TRBV12-4
d_gene: .
abundance: many
j_gene: TRBJ1-5
CDR3aa: CASSLNRWGGNQPQHF
CDR3nt: TGTGCCAGCAGTTTAAATCGATGGGGCGGCAATCAGCCCCAGCATTTT

v_gene: TRBV6-1
d_gene: .
abundance: .
j_gene: TRBJ1-1
CDR3aa: CASWDPMKYTEAFF
CDR3nt: TGTGCCAGCTGGGACCCCATGAAGTACACTGAAGCTTTCTTT

v_gene: TRBV2
d_gene: .
abundance: few
j_gene: TRBJ2-1
CDR3aa: CASGGGPRLVASNEQFF
CDR3nt: TGTGCCAGCGGTGGGGGGCCTAGACTAGTAGCGTCCAATGAGCAGTTCTTC

v_gene: TRBV30
d_gene: TRBD1
abundance: many
j_gene: TRBJ1-2
CDR3aa: CAWSRELGQGAGGYTF
CDR3nt: TGTGCCTGGAGTCGCGAACTTGGACAGGGGGCTGGCGGCTACACCTTC

v_gene: TRBV14
d_gene: .
abundance: many
j_gene: TRBJ2-5
CDR3aa: CASSRRDSWFEETQYF
CDR3nt: TGTGCCAGCAGCCGACGGGACTCGTGGTTTGAAGAGACCCAGTACTTC

v_gene: TRBV6-2/TRBV6-3
d_gene: TRBD1
abundance: .
j_gene: TRBJ2-6
CDR3aa: CATFGTAGAGANVLTF
CDR3nt: TGTGCCACCTTCGGGACAGCTGGGGCTGGGGCCAACGTCCTGACTTTC

v_gene: TRBV2
d_gene: TRBD2
abundance: .
j_gene: TRBJ2-3
CDR3aa: CASSAVAGVGRDTQYF
CDR3nt: TGTGCCAGCAGTGCCGTAGCGGGAGTGGGGAGGGATACGCAGTATTTT

v_gene: TRBV30
d_gene: TRBD2
abundance: few
j_gene: TRBJ2-1
CDR3aa: CAWNPGLVKDEQFF
CDR3nt: TGTGCCTGGAATCCGGGACTAGTGAAGGATGAGCAGTTCTTC

v_gene: TRBV27
d_gene: .
abundance: many
j_gene: TRBJ1-1
CDR3aa: CASSLVRGVNTEAFF
CDR3nt: TGTGCCAGCAGTTTAGTCAGGGGCGTTAACACTGAAGCTTTCTTT

v_gene: TRBV4-2
d_gene: .
abundance: .
j_gene: TRBJ2-7
CDR3aa: CASSQEIRGRERYF
CDR3nt: TGTGCCAGCAGCCAAGAGATACGGGGCCGGGAGCGGTACTTC

v_gene: TRBV27
d_gene: TRBD2
abundance: .
j_gene: TRBJ2-7
CDR3aa: CASSPRTGTSGRPSSYEQYF
CDR3nt: TGTGCCAGCAGTCCCCGAACCGGGACTAGCGGGAGGCCTAGCTCCTACGAGCAGTACTTC

v_gene: TRBV9
d_gene: TRBD2
abundance: .
j_gene: TRBJ2-1
CDR3aa: CASSVENSGRSGEQFF
CDR3nt: TGTGCCAGCAGCGTAGAGAATAGCGGGAGGAGCGGTGAGCAGTTCTTC

v_gene: TRBV7-6
d_gene: .
abundance: many
j_gene: TRBJ2-7
CDR3aa: CASLGSKGEQYF
CDR3nt: TGTGCCAGCTTGGGGAGTAAAGGCGAGCAGTACTTC

v_gene: TRBV19
d_gene: TRBD2
abundance: .
j_gene: TRBJ2-7
CDR3aa: CASSIPGGPYEQYF
CDR3nt: TGTGCCAGTAGTATTCCGGGAGGACCCTACGAGCAGTACTTC

v_gene: TRBV27
d_gene: TRBD1
abundance: few
j_gene: TRBJ1-3
CDR3aa: CASTLRWTGAVSGNTIYF
CDR3nt: TGTGCCAGCACCCTACGTTGGACAGGGGCCGTCTCTGGAAACACCATATATTTT

v_gene: TRBV9
d_gene: .
abundance: few
j_gene: TRBJ1-1
CDR3aa: CASSVDPGMGTEAFF
CDR3nt: TGTGCCAGCAGCGTAGACCCGGGTATGGGCACTGAAGCTTTCTTT

v_gene: TRBV6-2/TRBV6-3
d_gene: TRBD2
abundance: .
j_gene: TRBJ2-7
CDR3aa: CASSYSSGFLYEQYF
CDR3nt: TGTGCCAGCAGTTATTCTAGCGGCTTTTTGTACGAGCAGTACTTC

v_gene: TRBV30
d_gene: .
abundance: many
j_gene: TRBJ1-2
CDR3aa: CAWSGVRINYGYTF
CDR3nt: TGTGCCTGGAGTGGAGTTCGGATAAACTATGGCTACACCTTC

v_gene: TRBV7-9
d_gene: .
abundance: many
j_gene: TRBJ2-7
CDR3aa: CASSLERVPYEQYF
CDR3nt: TGTGCCAGCAGCTTAGAGCGGGTTCCCTACGAGCAGTACTTC

v_gene: TRBV10-3
d_gene: TRBD1
abundance: few
j_gene: TRBJ2-7
CDR3aa: CAISVRDRGHNEQYF
CDR3nt: TGTGCCATCAGCGTCCGGGACAGGGGGCATAATGAGCAGTACTTC

v_gene: TRBV13
d_gene: TRBD1
abundance: few
j_gene: TRBJ1-3
CDR3aa: CASSVTGGRNTIYF
CDR3nt: TGTGCCAGCAGCGTCACAGGGGGCCGGAACACCATATATTTT

v_gene: TRBV6-6
d_gene: .
abundance: .
j_gene: TRBJ1-6
CDR3aa: CASSYYSGGDSPLHF
CDR3nt: TGTGCCAGCAGTTACTATTCGGGAGGGGATTCACCCCTCCACTTT

v_gene: TRBV11-2
d_gene: .
abundance: many
j_gene: TRBJ1-2
CDR3aa: CASTPLQGRQPYGYTF
CDR3nt: TGTGCCAGCACCCCTCTACAGGGACGCCAACCCTATGGCTACACCTTC

v_gene: TRBV7-8
d_gene: .
abundance: many
j_gene: TRBJ1-1
CDR3aa: CASRGRLAGDMNTEAFF
CDR3nt: TGTGCCAGCAGGGGGAGGTTGGCAGGGGACATGAACACTGAAGCTTTCTTT

v_gene: TRBV7-9
d_gene: .
abundance: many
j_gene: TRBJ2-1
CDR3aa: CASSWTANEQFF
CDR3nt: TGTGCCAGCAGCTGGACTGCCAATGAGCAGTTCTTC

v_gene: TRBV5-1
d_gene: TRBD2
abundance: many
j_gene: TRBJ2-5
CDR3aa: CASSLRPSGRTETQYF
CDR3nt: TGCGCCAGCAGCTTGAGGCCTAGCGGGAGGACGGAGACCCAGTACTTC

v_gene: TRBV4-2
d_gene: .
abundance: few
j_gene: TRBJ2-5
CDR3aa: CASSQMETQYF
CDR3nt: TGTGCCAGCAGCCAAATGGAGACCCAGTACTTC

v_gene: TRBV19
d_gene: .
abundance: few
j_gene: TRBJ1-5
CDR3aa: CASSMRGVGKQPQHF
CDR3nt: TGTGCCAGTAGTATGAGAGGGGTCGGAAAGCAGCCCCAGCATTTT

v_gene: TRBV7-2
d_gene: TRBD2
abundance: many
j_gene: TRBJ2-1
CDR3aa: CASSLESGNVNEQFF
CDR3nt: TGTGCCAGCAGCTTAGAAAGCGGGAATGTCAATGAGCAGTTCTTC

v_gene: TRBV12-3/TRBV12-4
d_gene: .
abundance: many
j_gene: TRBJ2-7
CDR3aa: CASSLSGVPYEQYF
CDR3nt: TGTGCCAGCAGTTTATCAGGGGTCCCCTACGAGCAGTACTTC